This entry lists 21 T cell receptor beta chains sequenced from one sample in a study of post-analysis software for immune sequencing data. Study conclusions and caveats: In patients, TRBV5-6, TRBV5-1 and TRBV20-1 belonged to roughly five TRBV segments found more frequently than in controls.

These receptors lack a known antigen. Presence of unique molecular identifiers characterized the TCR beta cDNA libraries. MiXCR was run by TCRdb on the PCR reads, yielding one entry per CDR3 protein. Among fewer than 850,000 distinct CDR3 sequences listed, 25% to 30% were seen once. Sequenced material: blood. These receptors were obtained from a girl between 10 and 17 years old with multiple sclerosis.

The CDR3 bases are TGTGCCAGCAGTTTGGGAGCTGATGAGCAGTTCTTC. Translation gives CASSLGADEQFF. The rearrangement links TRBV28 to TRBJ2-1; TRBD2 is a possible D gene (5 bases). The germline CDR1 and CDR2 sequences are MDHEN and SYDVKM. The ends were cut back, 3 bases at V and 8 bases at J, with 8 bases in the middle. This CDR3 is built from 12 residues.

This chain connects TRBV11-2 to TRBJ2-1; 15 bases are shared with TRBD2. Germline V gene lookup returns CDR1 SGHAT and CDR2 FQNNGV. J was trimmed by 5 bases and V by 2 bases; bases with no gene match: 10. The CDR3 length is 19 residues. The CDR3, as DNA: TGTGCCAGCAGCTTACGAGGGACTAGCGGGGGGAAATTTCACAATGAGCAGTTCTTC. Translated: CASSLRGTSGGKFHNEQFF.

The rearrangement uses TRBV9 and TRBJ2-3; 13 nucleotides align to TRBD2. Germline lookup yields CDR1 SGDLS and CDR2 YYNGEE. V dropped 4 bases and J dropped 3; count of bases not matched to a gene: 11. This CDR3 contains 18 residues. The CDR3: CASSSSGTSGVFTDTQYF. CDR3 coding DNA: TGTGCCAGCAGCTCATCCGGGACTAGCGGGGTTTTTACAGATACGCAGTATTTT.

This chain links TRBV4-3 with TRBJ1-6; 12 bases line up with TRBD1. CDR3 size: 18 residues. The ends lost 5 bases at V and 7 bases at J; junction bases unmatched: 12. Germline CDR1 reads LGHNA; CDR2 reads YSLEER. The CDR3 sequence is CASSSQPGQGARNSPLHF. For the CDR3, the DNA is TGCGCCAGCAGCTCCCAACCGGGACAGGGGGCAAGGAATTCACCCCTCCACTTT.

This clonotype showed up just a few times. CDR3 residues: CASSPDTPGYTF. The DNA of the CDR3 is TGTGCCAGCAGTCCGGACACCCCCGGCTACACCTTC. The chain joins TRBV28 to TRBJ1-2, with D possibly matching TRBD1 (5 bases). Between the trimmed V and J ends, which lost 5 bases and 8 bases, there was a span of 12 bases. CDR3 size: 12 residues. The germline CDR1 and CDR2 sequences are MDHEN and SYDVKM.

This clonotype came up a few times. Here the CDR3 reads CASSIQGAAGANVLTF. The CDR3 DNA sequence: TGTGCCAGCAGTATACAGGGGGCAGCTGGGGCCAACGTCCTGACTTTC. This chain connects TRBV6-5 to TRBJ2-6; 9 bases are a match to TRBD1. This CDR3 has 16 residues. The germline CDR1 and CDR2 sequences are MNHEY and SVGAGI. J lost 2 bases, V lost 5 bases, and 4 bases had no gene match.

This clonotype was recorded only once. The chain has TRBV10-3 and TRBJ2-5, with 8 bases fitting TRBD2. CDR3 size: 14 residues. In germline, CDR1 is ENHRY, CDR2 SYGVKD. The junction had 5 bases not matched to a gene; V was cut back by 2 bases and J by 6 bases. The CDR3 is CAISESSGAKTQYF. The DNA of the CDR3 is TGTGCCATCAGTGAGAGTAGCGGGGCCAAGACCCAGTACTTC.

CDR3 nucleotides: TGTGCCAGCAGCTTAGTAGGTCTAGGCACAGATACGCAGTATTTT. Translation gives CASSLVGLGTDTQYF. V usage is TRBV13 and J usage is TRBJ2-3; D uncertain. Per the germline V gene, CDR1 is PRHDT and CDR2 is FYEKMQ (reference sequence). This CDR3 spans 15 amino acids. Trimming shortened V by 1 base and J by 1 base, and 9 bases separated the two germline ends.

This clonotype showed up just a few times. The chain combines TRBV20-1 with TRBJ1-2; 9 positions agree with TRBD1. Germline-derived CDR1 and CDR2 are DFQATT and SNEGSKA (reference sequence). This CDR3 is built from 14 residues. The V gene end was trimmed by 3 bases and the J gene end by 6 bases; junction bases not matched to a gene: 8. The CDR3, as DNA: TGCAGTGCTAGCCCGGGACAGGGTAGGAATGGCTACACCTTC. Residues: CSASPGQGRNGYTF.

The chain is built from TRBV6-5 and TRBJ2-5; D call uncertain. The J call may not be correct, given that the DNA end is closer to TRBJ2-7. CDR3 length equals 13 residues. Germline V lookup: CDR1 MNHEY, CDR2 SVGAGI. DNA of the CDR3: TGTGCCAGCAGTTCCAGCCGGCTCTACGAGCAGTACTTC. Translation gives CASSSSRLYEQYF.

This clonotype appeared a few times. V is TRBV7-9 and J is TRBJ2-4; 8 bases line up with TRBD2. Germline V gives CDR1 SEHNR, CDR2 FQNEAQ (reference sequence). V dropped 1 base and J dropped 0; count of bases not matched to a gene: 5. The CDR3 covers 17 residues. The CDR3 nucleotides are TGTGCCAGCAGCTTAGGCGGGGGGAATTTAGCCAAAAACATTCAGTACTTC. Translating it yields CASSLGGGNLAKNIQYF.

The CDR3 protein is CASSQARGVPGELFF. CDR3 DNA: TGTGCCAGCAGCCAAGCTCGCGGGGTCCCCGGGGAGCTGTTTTTT. This sequence joins TRBV7-2 and TRBJ2-2, with a possible D match to TRBD2 (6 bases). The CDR3 totals 15 residues. V was pared by 5 bases and J by 6 bases, with 16 bases between. The germline CDR1 and CDR2 sequences are SGHTA and FQGNSA.

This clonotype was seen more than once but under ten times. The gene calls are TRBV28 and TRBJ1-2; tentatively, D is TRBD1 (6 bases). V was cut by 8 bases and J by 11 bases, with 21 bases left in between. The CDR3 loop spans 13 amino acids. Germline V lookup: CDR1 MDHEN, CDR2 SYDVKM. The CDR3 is CASWGGGGHVYTF. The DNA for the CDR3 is TGTGCCAGCTGGGGAGGGGGAGGACATGTGTACACCTTC.

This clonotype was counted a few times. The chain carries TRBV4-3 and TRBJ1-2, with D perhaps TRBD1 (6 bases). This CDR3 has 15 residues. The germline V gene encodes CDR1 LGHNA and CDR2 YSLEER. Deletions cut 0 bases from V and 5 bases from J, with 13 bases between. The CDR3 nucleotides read TGCGCCAGCAGCCAAGACGGTTCAGGGGCATATGGCTACACCTTC. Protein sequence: CASSQDGSGAYGYTF.

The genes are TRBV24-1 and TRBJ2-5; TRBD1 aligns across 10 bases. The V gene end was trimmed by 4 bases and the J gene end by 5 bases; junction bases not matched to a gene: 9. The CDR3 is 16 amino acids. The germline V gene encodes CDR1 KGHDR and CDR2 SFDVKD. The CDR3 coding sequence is TGTGCCACCAGTGACCGGGACAGGGGCGGTGGGGAGACCCAGTACTTC. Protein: CATSDRDRGGGETQYF.

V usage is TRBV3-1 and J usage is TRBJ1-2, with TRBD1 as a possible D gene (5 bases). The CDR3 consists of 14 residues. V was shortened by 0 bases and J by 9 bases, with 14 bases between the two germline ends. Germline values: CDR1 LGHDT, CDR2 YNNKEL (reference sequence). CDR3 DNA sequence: TGTGCCAGCAGCCAAGATGCGGGACGGAGGAGCTACACCTTC. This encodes CASSQDAGRRSYTF.

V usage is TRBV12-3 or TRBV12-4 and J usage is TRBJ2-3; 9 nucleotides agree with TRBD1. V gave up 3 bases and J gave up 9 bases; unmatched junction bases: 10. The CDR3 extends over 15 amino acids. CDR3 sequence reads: CASSFVTGGFDTQYF. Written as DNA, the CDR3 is TGTGCCAGCAGTTTCGTCACAGGGGGCTTCGACACGCAGTATTTT.

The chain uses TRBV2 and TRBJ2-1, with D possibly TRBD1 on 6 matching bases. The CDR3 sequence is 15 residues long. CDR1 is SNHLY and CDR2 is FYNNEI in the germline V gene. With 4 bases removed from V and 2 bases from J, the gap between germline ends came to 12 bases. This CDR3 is CASSATGNPYNEQFF. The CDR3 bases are TGTGCCAGCAGTGCAACAGGGAACCCCTACAATGAGCAGTTCTTC.

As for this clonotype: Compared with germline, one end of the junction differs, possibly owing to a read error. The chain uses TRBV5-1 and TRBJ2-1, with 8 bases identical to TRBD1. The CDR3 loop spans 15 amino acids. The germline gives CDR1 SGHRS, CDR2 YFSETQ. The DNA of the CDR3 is TGCGCCAGCAGCTTAACAGGGGGGACCTACAATGAGCAGCTCTTC. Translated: CASSLTGGTYNEQLF.

DNA for the CDR3: TGTGCCAGCAGCTCAAGGGGCTCCGGGCCTGCAAATGAAGAGCAGTTCTTC. Residues: CASSSRGSGPANEEQFF. The V call is TRBV11-2, the J call TRBJ2-1; D is perhaps TRBD1 (5 bases). Germline CDR1 is SGHAT and CDR2 is FQNNGV. The V end was cut by 4 bases, the J end by 10 bases, with 26 bases between. The CDR3 runs 17 residues.

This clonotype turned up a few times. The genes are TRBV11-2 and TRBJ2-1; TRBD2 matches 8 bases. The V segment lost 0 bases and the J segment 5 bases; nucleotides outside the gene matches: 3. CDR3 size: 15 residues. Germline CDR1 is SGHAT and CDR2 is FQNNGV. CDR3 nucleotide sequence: TGTGCCAGCAGCTTAGAATCGGGAGGGAACAATGAGCAGTTCTTC. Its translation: CASSLESGGNNEQFF.